The 27 T cell receptor beta chains below come from one sample, sequenced in a study of blood T cells in healthy people across ages. A second PCR, run for about 7 to 12 cycles, used a sample-barcoded 5' primer plus a J-beta primer mix. A single record per CDR3 protein comes from TCRdb applying MiXCR to the 5' RACE reads. The sample has about 940,000 distinct CDR3 sequences; roughly 48% are singletons. Sequenced input: blood. The receptors originated from a man younger than 40 in good health.

This clonotype was picked up a small number of times. This chain uses TRBV7-6 with TRBJ2-7, with D possibly being TRBD1 or TRBD2 (5 bases each). Trimming removed 1 base from V and 3 bases from J, with 16 bases in between. CDR3 length: 16 residues. Germline V gene data show CDR1 as SGHVS and CDR2 as FNYEAQ. CDR3 DNA: TGTGCCAGCAGCTTAGGGGCCGGGACGGAAAACTACGAGCAGTACTTC. Protein sequence: CASSLGAGTENYEQYF.

This clonotype was counted many times. The genes are TRBV29-1 and TRBJ2-7; 9 positions match TRBD1. V lost 7 bases and J lost 5; bases outside the gene matches: 15. Per germline, CDR1 SQVTM and CDR2 ANQGSEA. The CDR3 contains 15 residues. CDR3 bases: TGCAGCGCCCGGGACAGGGCCCGAGGGAAGGACGAGCAGTACTTC. This codes for CSARDRARGKDEQYF.

The J gene is TRBJ2-1, the V gene TRBV29-1, with D possibly being TRBD2 (5 bases). The V gene's germline CDR1 is SQVTM and CDR2 ANQGSEA. The CDR3 sequence is 17 residues long. V shed 1 base and J shed 4 bases, with 20 bases lying between them. CDR3 sequence: CSVEGERANSLYNEQFF. CDR3 coding DNA: TGCAGCGTTGAAGGGGAGAGGGCAAATTCTCTTTACAATGAGCAGTTCTTC.

Comments on this clonotype: Relative to the germline gene, one junction end is altered; a read error may explain this. The rearrangement joins TRBV6-1 to TRBJ1-5; D remains ambiguous. CDR1 MNHNS and CDR2 SASEGT come from the germline V gene. This CDR3 has 15 residues. The CDR3 here is CASSGAVDSNQPQHF. In DNA form, the CDR3 reads TGTGCTAGCAGTGGAGCCGTAGATAGCAATCAGCCCCAGCATTTT.

On this clonotype: A much larger clone is a single base away; this may be a read error. CDR3 loop: CASSVSTGNQPQHF. In DNA form, the CDR3 reads TGTGCCAGCAGTGTCTCCACAGGCAATCAGCCCCAGCATTTT. The chain couples TRBV28 to TRBJ1-5; D unclear. The V end was cut by 5 bases, the J end by 2 bases, with 10 bases between. The CDR3 runs 14 residues. CDR1 is MDHEN and CDR2 is SYDVKM in the germline V gene.

This clonotype was seen repeatedly, ten times or more. The chain links TRBV9 to TRBJ2-7; either TRBD1 or TRBD2 may supply D (5 bases each). Germline CDR1 and CDR2: SGDLS and YYNGEE. The CDR3 sequence is 15 residues long. The ends were cut back, 0 bases at V and 5 bases at J, with 15 bases in the middle. The CDR3 is CASSVDGTVGDEQYF. Here the CDR3 DNA reads TGTGCCAGCAGCGTAGATGGGACGGTCGGGGACGAGCAGTACTTC.

This clonotype was counted many times. The rearrangement joins TRBV7-9 to TRBJ2-7, with D unclear. The CDR3 has 12 residues. With 1 base removed from V and 7 bases from J, the gap between germline ends came to 8 bases. Germline-derived CDR1 and CDR2 are SEHNR and FQNEAQ (reference sequence). The CDR3 loop is CASSLGLGEQYF. For the CDR3, the DNA is TGTGCCAGCAGCTTAGGTTTGGGAGAGCAGTACTTC. The whole variable domain, remainder taken from reference TRBV7-9 and TRBJ2-7, is DTGVSQNPRHKITKRGQNVTFRCDPISEHNRLYWYRQTLGQGPEFLTYFQNEAQLEKSRLLSDRFSAERPKGSFSTLEIQRTEQGDSAMYLCASSLGLGEQYFGPGTRLTVT.

V and J are TRBV5-1 and TRBJ1-2; D may be TRBD1 (5 bases). CDR1 SGHRS and CDR2 YFSETQ come from the germline V gene. Trimming took 0 bases from V and 4 from J, leaving 10 bases between them. The CDR3 runs 14 residues. The CDR3 nucleotides read TGCGCCAGCAGCTTGGAACAGGCTCCCTATGGCTACACCTTC. Translated, it gives CASSLEQAPYGYTF.

The table lists this clonotype with a few counts. The V call is TRBV9, the J call TRBJ1-1; D is possibly TRBD1 (5 bases). Trimming pared 0 bases from V and 6 bases from J, leaving 9 bases between. Germline V gene lookup returns CDR1 SGDLS and CDR2 YYNGEE. This CDR3 has 13 residues. DNA for the CDR3: TGTGCCAGCAGCGTAGCTATGGGGGCTGAAGCTTTCTTT. Residues: CASSVAMGAEAFF.

This clonotype was observed a few times. The chain carries TRBV20-1 and TRBJ2-7; unclear D gene. The CDR3 is 11 amino acids. Germline V gene data show CDR1 as DFQATT and CDR2 as SNEGSKA (reference sequence). V was cut by 2 bases and J by 3 bases, with 5 bases left in between. The CDR3 loop is CSARQDYEQYF. CDR3 nucleotides: TGCAGTGCTAGACAGGACTACGAGCAGTACTTC.

The V and J genes are TRBV27 and TRBJ1-2; no clear D. Trimming pared 1 base from V and 4 bases from J, leaving 10 bases between. The CDR3 totals 14 residues. Germline V CDR1 and CDR2: MNHEY, SMNVEV (reference sequence). This CDR3 reads CASSLYGIGYGYTF. For the CDR3, the DNA is TGTGCCAGCAGTTTATATGGAATTGGCTATGGCTACACCTTC.

This chain joins TRBV24-1 and TRBJ2-7, with D perhaps matching TRBD1 or TRBD2 (6 bases each). Germline CDR1 and CDR2: KGHDR and SFDVKD. The CDR3 is made up of 16 amino acids. V dropped 4 bases and J dropped 2 bases, with 17 bases sitting between them. In nucleotides, the CDR3 is TGTGCCACCAGTGACGGAAGGGGGGCAGGGGCCTACGAGCAGTACTTC. Its protein product is CATSDGRGAGAYEQYF.

V and J are TRBV4-2 and TRBJ1-5; a weak D match, TRBD1 (5 bases). CDR3 length equals 15 residues. Trimming cost V 4 bases and J 2 bases, with 12 bases left between them. Germline V lookup: CDR1 LGHNA, CDR2 YNFKEQ. This chain's CDR3 is CASSLRQTGNQPQHF. DNA for the CDR3: TGTGCCAGCAGCCTCCGACAGACTGGCAATCAGCCCCAGCATTTT.

This clonotype was picked up a small number of times. The rearrangement uses TRBV20-1 and TRBJ2-7, with D possibly matching TRBD2 (5 bases). CDR3 size: 16 residues. Germline V gives CDR1 DFQATT, CDR2 SNEGSKA (reference sequence). The V end lost 1 base, the J end lost 2 bases, and 18 bases lay between the germline ends. CDR3 DNA sequence: TGCAGTGCTAGAGTGGGCCAAGGACTGGTTACCTACGAGCAGTACTTC. Translation gives CSARVGQGLVTYEQYF.

The chain recombines TRBV27 with TRBJ2-1; D not certain. V lost 3 bases and J lost 10, with 10 bases in between. This CDR3 contains 12 residues. CDR1 is MNHEY, CDR2 SMNVEV, per germline (reference sequence). The CDR3 spells CASSFGYKEQFF. In nucleotides, the CDR3 is TGTGCCAGCAGTTTCGGGTATAAGGAGCAGTTCTTC.

The gene calls are TRBV4-3 and TRBJ1-1; D unclear. V lost 3 bases and J 1 base, leaving 6 bases between the germline ends. Germline CDR1 reads LGHNA; CDR2 reads YSLEER. There are 13 residues in the CDR3. The DNA of the CDR3 is TGCGCCAGCAGCCATCAGACGAACACTGAAGCTTTCTTT. It is translated as CASSHQTNTEAFF.

The chain combines TRBV6-5 with TRBJ2-1; 12 bases map to TRBD1. This CDR3 spans 15 amino acids. The germline V gene has CDR1 MNHEY and CDR2 SVGAGI. Unmatched junction bases numbered 4, after V lost 4 bases and J lost 6 bases. The CDR3 DNA is TGTGCCAGCAGTTCTCCGGGACAGGGGGCCAATGAGCAGTTCTTC. Its protein is CASSSPGQGANEQFF.

This chain connects TRBV6-1 to TRBJ2-5; 8 nucleotides agree with TRBD2. The J call is doubtful: the DNA matches TRBJ2-7 better. The CDR3 loop spans 13 amino acids. The germline V gene encodes CDR1 MNHNS and CDR2 SASEGT. The CDR3 DNA follows: TGTGCCAGCAGTGAATCCAGCGGGGGCGAGCAGTACTTC. Translating gives CASSESSGGEQYF.

The chain employs TRBV10-3 and TRBJ2-5; 9 positions agree with TRBD1. Trimming cost V 10 bases and J 1 base; bases outside gene matches: 4. Germline assignment: CDR1 ENHRY and CDR2 SYGVKD. The CDR3 is made up of 13 amino acids. CDR3 sequence (DNA): TGTGCCACCTCGACAGGGGGCCAAGAGACCCAGTACTTC. Translation gives CATSTGGQETQYF.

This sequence joins TRBV6-5 and TRBJ2-1; 7 bases match TRBD1. The CDR3 totals 15 residues. J gave up 5 bases and V 5 bases, and 9 bases lay outside the gene matches. Germline V lookup: CDR1 MNHEY, CDR2 SVGAGI. The CDR3 sequence is CASSATGILNNEQFF. The CDR3 nucleotides read TGTGCCAGCAGTGCGACAGGGATTTTAAACAATGAGCAGTTCTTC.

The genes are TRBV12-3 or TRBV12-4 and TRBJ2-1, with D perhaps being TRBD1 or TRBD2 (5 bases each). Trimming pared 11 bases from V and 5 bases from J, leaving 13 bases between. CDR3 length: 12 residues. The DNA of the CDR3 is TGTGCCGGAATGAGGGGAAACAATGAGCAGTTCTTC. Residues: CAGMRGNNEQFF.

This rearrangement joins TRBV6-2 or TRBV6-3 to TRBJ2-1; 9 nucleotides align to TRBD1. Unmatched junction bases numbered 4, after V lost 5 bases and J lost 5 bases. Looked up from germline, CDR1 is MNHEY and CDR2 is SVGEGT. The CDR3 consists of 14 residues. The CDR3 DNA reads TGTGCCAGCAGTGGCAGACAGGGGGACAATGAGCAGTTCTTC. The encoded protein is CASSGRQGDNEQFF.

J is TRBJ2-2 and V is TRBV20-1; 7 nucleotides match TRBD1. Per the germline V gene, CDR1 is DFQATT and CDR2 is SNEGSKA (reference sequence). The CDR3 covers 16 residues. V was pared by 0 bases and J by 3 bases, with 7 bases of the junction left unmatched. CDR3 coding DNA: TGCAGTGCTAGAGATTTTAGGACAGGAGACACCGGGGAGCTGTTTTTT. Protein: CSARDFRTGDTGELFF.

In nucleotides, the CDR3 is TGTGCCAGCAGTTCCTCCGGGACAGGTGGGGGCGATACGCAGTATTTT. It is translated as CASSSSGTGGGDTQYF. The V gene is TRBV12-3 or TRBV12-4, the J gene TRBJ2-3; 8 bases match TRBD1. V lost 4 bases, J lost 6 bases, and 12 bases stayed unmatched. The length of the CDR3 is 16 residues.

The genes are TRBV7-9 and TRBJ2-1, with D tentatively TRBD2 (5 bases). The germline gives CDR1 SEHNR, CDR2 FQNEAQ (reference sequence). This CDR3 contains 15 residues. Trimming pared 5 bases from V and 7 bases from J, leaving 18 bases between. The CDR3 coding sequence is TGTGCCAGCAGCCCTACCTGGGGAGTCAGAAATGAGCAGTTCTTC. Translation gives CASSPTWGVRNEQFF.

This sequence joins TRBV5-6 and TRBJ2-4; D might be TRBD1 (6 bases). Looked up from germline, CDR1 is SGHDT and CDR2 is YYEEEE. Trimming left V 1 base short and J 0 bases short, with 11 bases between. The CDR3 is 16 residues long. CDR3: CASSLKRQVAKNIQYF. CDR3 coding DNA: TGTGCCAGCAGCTTGAAGCGACAGGTAGCCAAAAACATTCAGTACTTC.

This clonotype has only a few counts. This sequence joins TRBV6-2 or TRBV6-3 and TRBJ2-5, with unresolved D. The CDR3 length is 16 residues. The germline V gene has CDR1 MNHEY and CDR2 SVGEGT. V shed 5 bases and J shed 1 base, with 17 bases lying between them. The CDR3 DNA is TGTGCCAGCAGTCTCAATGGACCTAGGGTCCAAGAGACCCAGTACTTC. This encodes CASSLNGPRVQETQYF.